The 9 T cell receptor beta chains listed next were all sequenced from one sample in a study of blood T cell repertoires in COVID-19. Libraries were prepared by immunoSEQ multiplex PCR; TCRdb keeps only in-frame clonotypes and omits some of them. The sample has tens of thousands of clones, around 86% seen once; the top ten hold 7.8%. The sequenced sample consisted of peripheral blood. Source of these receptors: a man aged 45-65 years with active COVID-19.

In its sample, this clone was seen a few times. The CDR3 region is CASSPTGQQGNQPQHF. The CDR3, as DNA: TGTGCCAGCAGTCCGACAGGGCAGCAGGGCAATCAGCCCCAGCATTTT. The chain recombines TRBV28 with TRBJ1-5; 7 bases are a match to TRBD1. The ends lost 5 bases at V and 2 bases at J; junction bases unmatched: 9. This CDR3 is 16 amino acids long. CDR1 and CDR2 from the germline V gene are MDHEN and SYDVKM.

The chain employs TRBV5-1 and TRBJ2-1; the match to TRBD2 covers 13 bases. Germline CDR1 reads SGHRS; CDR2 reads YFSETQ. Trimming took 4 bases from V and 3 from J; bases not matched to a gene: 10. There are 18 residues in the CDR3. CDR3 nucleotide sequence: TGCGCCAGCAGCACAAACAGGGGACTAGCGGGAATCTACAATGAGCAGTTCTTC. Its translation: CASSTNRGLAGIYNEQFF. Full variable domain (remainder filled in from reference TRBV5-1 and TRBJ2-1): KAGVTQTPRYLIKTRGQQVTLSCSPISGHRSVSWYQQTPGQGLQFLFEYFSETQRNKGNFPGRFSGRQFSNSRSEMNVSTLELGDSALYLCASSTNRGLAGIYNEQFFGPGTRLTVL.

This chain links TRBV30 with TRBJ2-7, with D perhaps matching TRBD1 (5 bases). The V gene lost 3 bases and the J gene lost 3 bases, with 21 bases spanning the gap. There are 16 residues in the CDR3. The germline CDR1 and CDR2 sequences are GTSNPN and SVGIG (reference sequence). This CDR3 reads CAWRHQMTELHYEQYF. CDR3 coding DNA: TGTGCCTGGAGGCACCAAATGACAGAGCTCCACTACGAGCAGTACTTC.

CDR3 amino acids: CASSYKLAPGYNEQFF. The CDR3 DNA sequence: TGTGCCAGCAGTTACAAGCTAGCTCCCGGCTACAATGAGCAGTTCTTC. This chain joins TRBV6-5 and TRBJ2-1, with D maybe TRBD2 (5 bases). Trimming left V 2 bases short and J 3 bases short, with 14 bases between. The CDR3 extends over 16 amino acids. Germline values: CDR1 MNHEY, CDR2 SVGAGI.

The sample holds a few counts of this clone. The genes are TRBV6-1 and TRBJ1-1; D is perhaps TRBD1 (5 bases). Looked up from germline, CDR1 is MNHNS and CDR2 is SASEGT. V lost 2 bases and J 2 bases, leaving 9 bases between the germline ends. This CDR3 is 14 amino acids long. This chain's CDR3 is CASSEFDRNTEAFF. In DNA form, the CDR3 reads TGTGCCAGCAGTGAATTCGACAGAAACACTGAAGCTTTCTTT.

The V call is TRBV11-2, the J call TRBJ2-1; 8 bases align to TRBD2. CDR1 and CDR2 (germline): SGHAT, FQNNGV. The CDR3 runs to 15 residues. V lost 0 bases, J lost 2 bases, and 0 bases stayed unmatched. As DNA, the CDR3 is TGTGCCAGCAGCTTAGAACTAGCGGCCTACAATGAGCAGTTCTTC. This translates into CASSLELAAYNEQFF. Based on the CDR3 plus reference TRBV11-2 and TRBJ2-1, the full variable domain is EAGVAQSPRYKIIEKRQSVAFWCNPISGHATLYWYQQILGQGPKLLIQFQNNGVVDDSQLPKDRFSAERLKGVDSTLKIQPAKLEDSAVYLCASSLELAAYNEQFFGPGTRLTVL.

J is TRBJ2-5 and V is TRBV7-3, with D unclear. The V gene lost 5 bases and the J gene lost 2 bases, with 9 bases spanning the gap. This CDR3 region has 13 residues. Germline CDR1 SGHTA, CDR2 FQGTGA. The DNA for the CDR3 is TGTGCCAGCAGCCGTAGCCCTCAAGAGACCCAGTACTTC. Its translation is CASSRSPQETQYF.

The V call is TRBV5-6, the J call TRBJ1-1; 7 bases map to TRBD1. J lost 5 bases, V lost 2 bases, and 6 bases had no gene match. CDR3 length equals 14 residues. CDR1 SGHDT and CDR2 YYEEEE come from the germline V gene. The CDR3 here is CASSLEGAWTEAFF. As DNA, the CDR3 is TGTGCCAGCAGCTTAGAGGGGGCGTGGACTGAAGCTTTCTTT.

The J gene is TRBJ1-4, the V gene TRBV19, with D tentatively TRBD1 (6 bases). The CDR3 contains 14 residues. Trimming removed 2 bases from V and 8 bases from J, with 12 bases in between. CDR1 is LNHDA, CDR2 SQIVND, per germline (reference sequence). CDR3 bases: TGTGCCAGTAGTATATTAACAGGGCCCGAAAAACTGTTTTTT. Its translation is CASSILTGPEKLFF.